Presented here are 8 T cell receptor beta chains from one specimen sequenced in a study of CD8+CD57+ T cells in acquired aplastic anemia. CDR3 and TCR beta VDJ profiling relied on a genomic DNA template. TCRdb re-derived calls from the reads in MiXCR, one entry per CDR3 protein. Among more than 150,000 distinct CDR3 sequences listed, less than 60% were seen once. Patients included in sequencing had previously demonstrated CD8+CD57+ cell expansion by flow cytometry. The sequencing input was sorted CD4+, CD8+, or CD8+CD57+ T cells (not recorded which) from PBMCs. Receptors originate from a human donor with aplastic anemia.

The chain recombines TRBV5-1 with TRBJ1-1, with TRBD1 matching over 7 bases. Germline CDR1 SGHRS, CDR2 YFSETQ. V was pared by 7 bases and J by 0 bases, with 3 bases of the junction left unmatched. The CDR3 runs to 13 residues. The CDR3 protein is CASGDSLNTEAFF. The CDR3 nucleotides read TGCGCCAGCGGGGACAGTTTGAACACTGAAGCTTTCTTT.

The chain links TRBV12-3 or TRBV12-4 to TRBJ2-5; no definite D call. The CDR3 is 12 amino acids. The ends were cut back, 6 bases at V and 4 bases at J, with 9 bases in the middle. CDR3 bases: TGTGCCAGCAGCTCTTTCGGAGAGACCCAGTACTTC. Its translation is CASSSFGETQYF.

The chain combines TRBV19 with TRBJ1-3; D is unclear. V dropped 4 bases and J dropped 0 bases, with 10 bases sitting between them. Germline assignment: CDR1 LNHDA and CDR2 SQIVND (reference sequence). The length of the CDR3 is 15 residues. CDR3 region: CASSTESASGNTIYF. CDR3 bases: TGTGCCAGTAGTACTGAGAGCGCCTCTGGAAACACCATATATTTT.

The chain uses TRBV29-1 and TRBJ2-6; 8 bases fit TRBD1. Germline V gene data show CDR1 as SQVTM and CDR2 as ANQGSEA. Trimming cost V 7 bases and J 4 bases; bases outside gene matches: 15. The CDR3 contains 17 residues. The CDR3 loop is CSARTGTGPSGANVLTF. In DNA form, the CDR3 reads TGCAGCGCTCGCACCGGGACAGGTCCATCGGGGGCCAACGTCCTGACTTTC. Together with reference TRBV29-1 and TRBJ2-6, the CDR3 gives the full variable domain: SAVISQKPSRDICQRGTSLTIQCQVDSQVTMMFWYRQQPGQSLTLIATANQGSEATYESGFVIDKFPISRPNLTFSTLTVSNMSPEDSSIYLCSARTGTGPSGANVLTFGAGSRLTVL.

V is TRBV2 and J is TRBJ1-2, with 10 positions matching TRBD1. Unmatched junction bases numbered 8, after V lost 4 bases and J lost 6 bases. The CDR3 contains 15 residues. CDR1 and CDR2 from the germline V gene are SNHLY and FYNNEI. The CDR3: CASSVIRDRGHGYTF. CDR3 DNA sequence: TGTGCCAGCAGTGTCATCCGGGACAGGGGACATGGCTACACCTTC. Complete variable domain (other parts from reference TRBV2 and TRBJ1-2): EPEVTQTPSHQVTQMGQEVILRCVPISNHLYFYWYRQILGQKVEFLVSFYNNEISEKSEIFDDQFSVERPDGSNFTLKIRSTKLEDSAMYFCASSVIRDRGHGYTFGSGTRLTVV.

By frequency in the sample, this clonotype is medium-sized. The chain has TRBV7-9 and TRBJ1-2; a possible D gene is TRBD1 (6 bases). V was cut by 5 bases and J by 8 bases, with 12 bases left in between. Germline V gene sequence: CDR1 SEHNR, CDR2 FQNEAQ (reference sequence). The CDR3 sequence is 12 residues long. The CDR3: CASSITGSGYTF. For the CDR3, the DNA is TGTGCCAGCAGCATCACAGGGAGCGGCTACACCTTC. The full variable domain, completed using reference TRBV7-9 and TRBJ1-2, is DTGVSQNPRHKITKRGQNVTFRCDPISEHNRLYWYRQTLGQGPEFLTYFQNEAQLEKSRLLSDRFSAERPKGSFSTLEIQRTEQGDSAMYLCASSITGSGYTFGSGTRLTVV.

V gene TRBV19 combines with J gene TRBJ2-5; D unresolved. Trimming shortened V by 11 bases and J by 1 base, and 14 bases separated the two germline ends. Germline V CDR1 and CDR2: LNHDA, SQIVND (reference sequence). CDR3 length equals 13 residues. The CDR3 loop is CAWSVRAQETQYF. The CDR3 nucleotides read TGTGCCTGGAGTGTAAGGGCCCAAGAGACCCAGTACTTC.

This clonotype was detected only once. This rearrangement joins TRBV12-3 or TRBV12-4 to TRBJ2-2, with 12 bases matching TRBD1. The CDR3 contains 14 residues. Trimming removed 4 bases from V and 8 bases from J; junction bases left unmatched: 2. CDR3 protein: CASSSGQGAGELFF. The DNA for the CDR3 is TGTGCCAGCAGTTCGGGACAGGGGGCGGGGGAGCTGTTTTTT.